These 11 T cell receptor beta chains originate from one sample sequenced in a study of blood T cell repertoires in COVID-19. This table comes from immunoSEQ multiplex PCR, and its TCRdb copy is limited to in-frame clones, with some not included. The table shows more than 150,000 clones, with approximately 80% occurring only once. The sequencing sample was made of peripheral blood. Receptors were obtained from a human donor in a cohort sampled during active COVID-19.

The V gene is TRBV12-5, the J gene TRBJ1-2; TRBD1 matches 10 bases. The CDR3 totals 16 residues. The germline gives CDR1 LGHNT, CDR2 FRNRAP. J gave up 6 bases and V 5 bases, and 12 bases lay outside the gene matches. CDR3 in amino acids: CASGIPGGQGVHGYTF. DNA for the CDR3: TGTGCTAGTGGTATCCCGGGAGGACAGGGGGTACATGGCTACACCTTC.

The gene calls are TRBV10-2 and TRBJ2-7; possible D gene TRBD2, 6 bases. Trimming left V 4 bases short and J 6 bases short, with 13 bases between. Germline V gene sequence: CDR1 WSHSY, CDR2 SAAADI. CDR3 length: 13 residues. CDR3 residues: CASSGAGSGEQYF. Written as DNA, the CDR3 is TGCGCCAGCAGTGGGGCGGGGAGCGGCGAGCAGTACTTC.

The chain carries TRBV6-5 and TRBJ1-5, with a possible D match to TRBD1 (6 bases). The V gene lost 6 bases and the J gene lost 2 bases, with 14 bases spanning the gap. CDR3 size: 15 residues. Germline V gene sequence: CDR1 MNHEY, CDR2 SVGAGI. The CDR3 bases are TGTGCCAGCAGGGATGGGGCAGGGGGCAATCAGCCCCAGCATTTT. It translates to CASRDGAGGNQPQHF.

This CDR3 reads CASSLRQNNSPLHF. DNA for the CDR3: TGTGCCAGCAGCTTACGACAGAATAATTCACCCCTCCACTTT. This rearrangement joins TRBV13 to TRBJ1-6; the D gene is possibly TRBD1 (5 bases). Trimming cost V 2 bases and J 5 bases, with 7 bases left between them. CDR3 length equals 14 residues. The germline V gene has CDR1 PRHDT and CDR2 FYEKMQ (reference sequence).

J is TRBJ1-1 and V is TRBV13, with TRBD1 matching 9 bases. The CDR3 consists of 16 residues. Trimming cost V 5 bases and J 2 bases; bases outside gene matches: 9. Germline V gene sequence: CDR1 PRHDT, CDR2 FYEKMQ (reference sequence). CDR3 coding DNA: TGTGCCAGCAGCGCAAAGGGACAGGGCGGAAACACTGAAGCTTTCTTT. Its protein is CASSAKGQGGNTEAFF.

This clone was recorded a few times. The chain recombines TRBV7-9 with TRBJ2-7, with 8 bases lining up with TRBD2. Losses at the gene ends were 4 bases for V and 7 bases for J; bases not matched to a gene: 6. The CDR3 sequence is 13 residues long. Germline V gene lookup returns CDR1 SEHNR and CDR2 FQNEAQ (reference sequence). CDR3 residues: CASSSPGGREQYF. Here the CDR3 DNA reads TGTGCCAGCAGCTCCCCGGGGGGGCGAGAGCAGTACTTC.

The J gene is TRBJ1-2, the V gene TRBV19, with 10 bases aligning to TRBD1. The CDR3 runs to 14 residues. Germline trimming cut 7 bases from V and 2 bases from J; bases unmatched to any gene: 4. The germline V gene encodes CDR1 LNHDA and CDR2 SQIVND (reference sequence). The CDR3 DNA sequence: TGTGCCAGTACCCCGGGACAGGGGAACTATGGCTACACCTTC. It yields the protein CASTPGQGNYGYTF. Full variable domain (outside the CDR3, taken from reference TRBV19 and TRBJ1-2): DGGITQSPKYLFRKEGQNVTLSCEQNLNHDAMYWYRQDPGQGLRLIYYSQIVNDFQKGDIAEGYSVSREKKESFPLTVTSAQKNPTAFYLCASTPGQGNYGYTFGSGTRLTVV.

This clone showed up just once. This chain links TRBV29-1 with TRBJ1-2; possibly TRBD1 for D (5 bases). CDR1 and CDR2 (germline): SQVTM, ANQGSEA. The CDR3 consists of 14 residues. Trimming cost V 6 bases and J 4 bases, with 18 bases left between them. CDR3 nucleotide sequence: TGCAGCGTGGCCGGGACTTATTCTCTCTATGGCTACACCTTC. Its protein product is CSVAGTYSLYGYTF.

The genes are TRBV5-1 and TRBJ1-2; 11 nucleotides match TRBD1. The CDR3 has 14 amino acids. With 7 bases clipped from V and 7 bases from J, the junction kept 9 bases outside the gene matches. Per germline, CDR1 SGHRS and CDR2 YFSETQ. The CDR3 loop is CASDTGQGVSGYTF. In DNA, the CDR3 is TGCGCCAGCGATACGGGACAGGGGGTGAGTGGCTACACCTTC.

CDR3 nucleotide sequence: TGTGCCATCACCGCTATAAATGAGCAGTTCTTC. Translating gives CAITAINEQFF. The chain has TRBV10-3 and TRBJ2-1, with D unclear. V was trimmed by 7 bases and J by 7 bases, leaving 8 bases between them. The CDR3 sequence is 11 residues long. Germline V CDR1 and CDR2: ENHRY, SYGVKD.

V is TRBV5-1 and J is TRBJ2-7, with D possibly being TRBD2 (5 bases). The germline V gene encodes CDR1 SGHRS and CDR2 YFSETQ. The CDR3 totals 13 residues. With 1 base removed from V and 7 bases from J, the gap between germline ends came to 12 bases. DNA for the CDR3: TGCGCCAGCAGCTTGCCTAGCTCTGGGGAGCAGTACTTC. Protein sequence: CASSLPSSGEQYF.